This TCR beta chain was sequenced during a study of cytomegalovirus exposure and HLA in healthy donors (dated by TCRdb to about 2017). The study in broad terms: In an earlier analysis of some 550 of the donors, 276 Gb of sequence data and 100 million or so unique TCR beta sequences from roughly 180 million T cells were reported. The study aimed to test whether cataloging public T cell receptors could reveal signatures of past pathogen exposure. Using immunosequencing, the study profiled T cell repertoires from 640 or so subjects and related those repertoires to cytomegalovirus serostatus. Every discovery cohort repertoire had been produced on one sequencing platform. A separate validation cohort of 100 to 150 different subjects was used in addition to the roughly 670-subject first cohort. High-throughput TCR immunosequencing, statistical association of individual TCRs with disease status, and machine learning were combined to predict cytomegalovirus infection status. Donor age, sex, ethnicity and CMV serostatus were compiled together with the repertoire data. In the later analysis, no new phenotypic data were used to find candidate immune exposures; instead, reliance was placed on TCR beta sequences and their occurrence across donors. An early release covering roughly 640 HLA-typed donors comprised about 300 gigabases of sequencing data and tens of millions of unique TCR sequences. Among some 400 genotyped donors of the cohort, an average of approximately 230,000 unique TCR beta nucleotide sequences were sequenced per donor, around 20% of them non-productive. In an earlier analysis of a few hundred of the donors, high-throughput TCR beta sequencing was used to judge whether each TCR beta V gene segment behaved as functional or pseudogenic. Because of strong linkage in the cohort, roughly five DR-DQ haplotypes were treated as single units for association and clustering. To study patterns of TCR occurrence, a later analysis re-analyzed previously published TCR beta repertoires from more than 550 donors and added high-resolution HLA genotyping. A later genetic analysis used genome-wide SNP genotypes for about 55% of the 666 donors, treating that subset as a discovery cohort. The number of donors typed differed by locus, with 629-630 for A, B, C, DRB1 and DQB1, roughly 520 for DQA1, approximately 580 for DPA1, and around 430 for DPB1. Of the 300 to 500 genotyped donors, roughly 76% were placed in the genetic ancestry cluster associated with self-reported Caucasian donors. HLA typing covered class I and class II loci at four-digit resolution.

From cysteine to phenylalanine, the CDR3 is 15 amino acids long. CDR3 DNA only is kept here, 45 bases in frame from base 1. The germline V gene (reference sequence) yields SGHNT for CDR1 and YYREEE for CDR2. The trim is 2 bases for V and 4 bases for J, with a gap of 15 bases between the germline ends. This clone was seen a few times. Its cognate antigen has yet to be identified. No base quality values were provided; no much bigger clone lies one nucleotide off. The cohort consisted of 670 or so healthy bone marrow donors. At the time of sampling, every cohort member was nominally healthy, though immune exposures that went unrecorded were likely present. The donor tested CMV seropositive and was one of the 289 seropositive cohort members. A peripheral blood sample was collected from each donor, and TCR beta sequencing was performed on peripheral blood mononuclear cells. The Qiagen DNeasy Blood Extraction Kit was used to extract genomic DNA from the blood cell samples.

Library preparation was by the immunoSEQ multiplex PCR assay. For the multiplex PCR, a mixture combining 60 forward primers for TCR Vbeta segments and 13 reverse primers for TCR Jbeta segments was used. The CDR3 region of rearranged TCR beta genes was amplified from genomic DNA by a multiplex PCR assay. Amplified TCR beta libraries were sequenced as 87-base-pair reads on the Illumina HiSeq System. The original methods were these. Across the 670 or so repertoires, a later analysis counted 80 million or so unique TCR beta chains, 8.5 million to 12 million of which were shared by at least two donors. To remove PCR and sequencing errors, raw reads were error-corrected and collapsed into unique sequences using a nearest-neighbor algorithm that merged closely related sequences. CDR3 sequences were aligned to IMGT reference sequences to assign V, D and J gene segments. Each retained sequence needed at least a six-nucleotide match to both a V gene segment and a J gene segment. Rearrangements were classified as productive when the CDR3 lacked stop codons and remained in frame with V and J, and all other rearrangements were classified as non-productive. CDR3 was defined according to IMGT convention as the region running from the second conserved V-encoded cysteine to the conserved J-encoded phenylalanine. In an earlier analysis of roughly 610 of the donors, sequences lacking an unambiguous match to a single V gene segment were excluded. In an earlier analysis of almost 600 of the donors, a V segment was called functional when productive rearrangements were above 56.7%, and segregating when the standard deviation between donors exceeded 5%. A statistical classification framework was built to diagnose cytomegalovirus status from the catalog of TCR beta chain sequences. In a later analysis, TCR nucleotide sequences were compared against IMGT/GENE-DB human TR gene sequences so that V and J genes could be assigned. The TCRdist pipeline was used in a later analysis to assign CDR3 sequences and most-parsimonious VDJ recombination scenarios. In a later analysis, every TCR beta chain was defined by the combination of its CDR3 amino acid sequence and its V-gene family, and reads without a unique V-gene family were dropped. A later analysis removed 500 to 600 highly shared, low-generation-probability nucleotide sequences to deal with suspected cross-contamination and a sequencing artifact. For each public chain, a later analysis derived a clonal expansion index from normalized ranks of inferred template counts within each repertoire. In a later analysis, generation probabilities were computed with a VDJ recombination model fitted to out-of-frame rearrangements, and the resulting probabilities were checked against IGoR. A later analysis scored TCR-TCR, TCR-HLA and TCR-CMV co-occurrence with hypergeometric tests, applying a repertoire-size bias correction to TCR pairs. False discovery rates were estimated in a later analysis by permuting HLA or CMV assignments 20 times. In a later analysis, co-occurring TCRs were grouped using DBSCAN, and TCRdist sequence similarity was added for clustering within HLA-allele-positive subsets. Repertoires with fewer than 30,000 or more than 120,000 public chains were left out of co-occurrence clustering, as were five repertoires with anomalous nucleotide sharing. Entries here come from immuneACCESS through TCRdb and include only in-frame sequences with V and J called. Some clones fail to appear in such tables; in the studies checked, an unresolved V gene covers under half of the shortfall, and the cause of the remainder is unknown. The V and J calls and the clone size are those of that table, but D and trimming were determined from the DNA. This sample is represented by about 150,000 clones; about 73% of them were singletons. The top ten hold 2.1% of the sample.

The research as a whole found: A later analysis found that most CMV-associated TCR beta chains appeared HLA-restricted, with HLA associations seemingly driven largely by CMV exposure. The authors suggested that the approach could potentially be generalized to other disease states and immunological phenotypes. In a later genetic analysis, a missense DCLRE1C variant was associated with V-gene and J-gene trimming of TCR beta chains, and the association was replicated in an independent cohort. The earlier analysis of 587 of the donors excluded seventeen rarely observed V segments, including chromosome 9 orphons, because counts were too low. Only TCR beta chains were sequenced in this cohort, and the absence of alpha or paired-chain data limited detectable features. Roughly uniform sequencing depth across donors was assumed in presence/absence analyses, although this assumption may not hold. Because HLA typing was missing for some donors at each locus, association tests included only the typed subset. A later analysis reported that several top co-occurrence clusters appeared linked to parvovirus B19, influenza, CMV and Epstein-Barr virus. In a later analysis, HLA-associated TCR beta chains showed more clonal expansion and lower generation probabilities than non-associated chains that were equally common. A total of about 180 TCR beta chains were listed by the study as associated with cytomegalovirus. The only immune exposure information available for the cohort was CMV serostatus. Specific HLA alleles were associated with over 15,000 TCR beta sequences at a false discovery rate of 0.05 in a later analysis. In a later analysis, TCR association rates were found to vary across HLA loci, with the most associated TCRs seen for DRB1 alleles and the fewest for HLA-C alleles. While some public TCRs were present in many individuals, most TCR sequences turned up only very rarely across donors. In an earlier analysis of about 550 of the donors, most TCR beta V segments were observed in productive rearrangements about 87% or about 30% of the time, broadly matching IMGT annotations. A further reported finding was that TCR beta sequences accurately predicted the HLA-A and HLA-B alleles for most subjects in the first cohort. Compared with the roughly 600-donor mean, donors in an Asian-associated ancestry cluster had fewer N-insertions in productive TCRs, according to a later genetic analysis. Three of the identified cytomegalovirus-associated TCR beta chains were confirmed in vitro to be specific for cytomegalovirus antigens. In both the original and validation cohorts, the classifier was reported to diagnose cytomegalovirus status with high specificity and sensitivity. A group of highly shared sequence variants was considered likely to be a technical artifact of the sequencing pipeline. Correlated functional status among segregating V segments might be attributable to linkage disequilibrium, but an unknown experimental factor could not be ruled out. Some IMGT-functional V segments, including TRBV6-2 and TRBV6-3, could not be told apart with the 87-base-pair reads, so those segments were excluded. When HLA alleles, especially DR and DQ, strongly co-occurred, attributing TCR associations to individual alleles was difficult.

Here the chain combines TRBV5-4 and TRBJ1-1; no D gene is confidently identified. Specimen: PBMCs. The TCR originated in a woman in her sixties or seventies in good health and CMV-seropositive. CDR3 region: CASSLNRGRSTEAFF. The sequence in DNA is TGTGCCAGCAGCTTAAATCGGGGTAGAAGCACTGAAGCTTTCTTT.